The clone carrying this TCR beta chain has more than one count but fewer than ten. The antigen remains unidentified. This record belongs to a study of T cells in Graves' hyperthyroidism and ophthalmopathy. Study findings and constraints: Ophthalmopathy was told apart from stable hyperthyroidism by a 13 V-J model.

Researchers defined stable Graves' hyperthyroidism as no ophthalmopathy progression within 18 months. Patients aged 18 to 65 had newly diagnosed hyperthyroidism that had lasted under 2 months. The PBMCs had their origin in roughly 10 ml of fresh peripheral blood. From RNA transcripts, TCR beta CDR3 regions were amplified. HTBI primers drove first-round RT-PCR of the TCR CDR3. A single record per CDR3 protein comes from TCRdb applying MiXCR to the multiplex PCR reads. Seen here are around 720,000 distinct CDR3 sequences, around a third observed once, and the top ten hold approximately 31%. The sequence came from a middle-aged woman with Graves' hyperthyroidism. Input material: blood.

The CDR3 region is CASTSGQRTGELFF. Here the CDR3 DNA reads TGTGCCAGCACCTCCGGGCAGCGAACCGGGGAGCTGTTTTTT. The chain uses TRBV4-2 and TRBJ2-2; D gene ambiguous. This CDR3 is built from 14 residues. Germline lookup yields CDR1 LGHNA and CDR2 YNFKEQ. V was clipped by 7 bases and J by 5 bases, with 14 bases between them.